The 4 T cell receptor beta chains below come from one sample, sequenced in a study of T cells after yellow fever vaccination. TCRdb re-analysed the 5' RACE reads in MiXCR, keeping a single row per CDR3 protein. The sample holds hundreds of thousands of distinct CDR3 sequences, about 13% seen once. Source: PBMCs, taken on the day of the yellow fever booster vaccination. These receptors all come from a young man who received the YFV17D yellow fever vaccine.

In DNA, the CDR3 is TGTGCCACCAGTGATAGGCGGGAGAGGAGAAATGAGCAGTTCTTC. This codes for CATSDRRERRNEQFF. This rearrangement joins TRBV24-1 to TRBJ2-1, with TRBD2 identical over 7 bases. V trimming: 3 bases; J trimming: 7 bases; junction bases outside the gene matches: 8. This CDR3 comprises 15 residues. The germline V gene encodes CDR1 KGHDR and CDR2 SFDVKD.

This clonotype was observed a handful of times. The genes are TRBV19 and TRBJ2-7; D unresolved. Looked up from germline, CDR1 is LNHDA and CDR2 is SQIVND (reference sequence). V gave up 1 base and J gave up 1 base, with 8 bases separating them. The CDR3 covers 14 residues. Here the CDR3 DNA reads TGTGCCAGTAGTATAGGTGGACGGTCCTACGAGCAGTACTTC. It is translated as CASSIGGRSYEQYF.

This clonotype was found a few times. This rearrangement joins TRBV12-3 or TRBV12-4 to TRBJ2-3; D ambiguous. The length of the CDR3 is 13 residues. Trimming took 6 bases from V and 0 from J, leaving 7 bases between them. CDR3 bases: TGTGCCAGCAGAGATTTTAGCACAGATACGCAGTATTTT. Its translation: CASRDFSTDTQYF.

The chain's CDR3 is CASSEGMGTEAFF. The DNA for the CDR3 is TGTGCCAGCAGTGAAGGGATGGGCACTGAAGCTTTCTTT. V gene TRBV6-1 combines with J gene TRBJ1-1; no reliable D call. Per germline, CDR1 MNHNS and CDR2 SASEGT. The CDR3 consists of 13 residues. The V gene lost 1 base and the J gene lost 4 bases, with 7 bases spanning the gap.